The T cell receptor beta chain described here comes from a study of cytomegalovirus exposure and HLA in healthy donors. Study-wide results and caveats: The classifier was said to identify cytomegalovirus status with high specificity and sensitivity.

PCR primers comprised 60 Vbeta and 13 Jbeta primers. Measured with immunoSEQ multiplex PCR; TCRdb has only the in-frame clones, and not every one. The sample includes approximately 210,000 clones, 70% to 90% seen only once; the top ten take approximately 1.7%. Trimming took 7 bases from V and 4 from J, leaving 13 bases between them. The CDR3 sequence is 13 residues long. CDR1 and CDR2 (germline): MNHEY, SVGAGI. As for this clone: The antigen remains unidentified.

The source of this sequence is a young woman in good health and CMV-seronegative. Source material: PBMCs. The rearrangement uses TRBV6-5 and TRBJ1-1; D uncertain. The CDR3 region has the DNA TGTGCCAGCAATCGGCTGGGGAGCACTGAAGCTTTCTTT. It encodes CASNRLGSTEAFF.